This TCR beta chain was identified in a study of T-cell reconstitution after alpha-beta-depleted transplantation in children. The germline gives CDR1 SGHRS, CDR2 YFSETQ. The CDR3 is 14 residues long. The trim removed 4 bases at V and 3 bases at J, leaving 7 bases unmatched. Unique molecular identifiers featured in how the TCRbeta library was prepared. Using its own MiXCR run on the PCR reads, TCRdb lists one record per CDR3 protein. The top ten clones hold 8% of a sample with 90,000 to 130,000 distinct CDR3 sequences, 10% of them seen once. This clonotype came up many times. The receptor comes from a human donor who donated a stem cell graft to a child with acute lymphoblastic leukemia. The J gene is TRBJ2-7, the V gene TRBV5-1; TRBD1 matches at 7 bases. The specimen was PBMCs from the stem cell graft donor, collected from the stem cell graft. DNA for the CDR3: TGCGCCAGCAGCCCCTGGGACAGCTACTACGAGCAGTACTTC. This encodes CASSPWDSYYEQYF. Using reference TRBV5-1 and TRBJ2-7 for the parts outside the CDR3, the full variable domain is KAGVTQTPRYLIKTRGQQVTLSCSPISGHRSVSWYQQTPGQGLQFLFEYFSETQRNKGNFPGRFSGRQFSNSRSEMNVSTLELGDSALYLCASSPWDSYYEQYFGPGTRLTVT.